The 24 T cell receptor beta chains in this list originate from one sample, sequenced in a study of cytomegalovirus exposure and HLA in healthy donors. Primers: 60 Vbeta forward and 13 Jbeta reverse. Using immunoSEQ multiplex PCR, the repertoire was profiled, and TCRdb retains in-frame clones only, with some absent. This sample's table reports about 140,000 clones. Sequencing used PBMCs. All receptors come from a woman aged 18-29 years in good health and CMV-seronegative.

V and J are TRBV18 and TRBJ2-3, with a weak D call TRBD2 (6 bases). Germline assignment: CDR1 KGHSH and CDR2 LQKENI. CDR3 size: 15 residues. V lost 1 base, J lost 1 base, and 9 bases lay in between. CDR3 protein: CASSPRREGTDTQYF. The CDR3 DNA reads TGTGCCAGCTCACCACGCAGGGAGGGCACAGATACGCAGTATTTT.

The chain uses TRBV30 and TRBJ2-5, with D maybe TRBD1 (6 bases). Germline CDR1 GTSNPN, CDR2 SVGIG (reference sequence). Trimming removed 0 bases from V and 3 bases from J, with 11 bases in between. The CDR3 spans 14 residues. CDR3 nucleotide sequence: TGTGCCTGGAGTGTAAAGGGGGTGGAAGAGACCCAGTACTTC. Translation: CAWSVKGVEETQYF.

The chain joins TRBV30 to TRBJ2-5; 15 nucleotides match TRBD2. This CDR3 is built from 18 residues. CDR1 and CDR2 from the germline V gene are GTSNPN and SVGIG (reference sequence). Trimming took 2 bases from V and 5 from J; bases not matched to a gene: 12. DNA of the CDR3: TGTGCCTGGAGTTCCGCCCGGACTAGCGGGAGGGCCGGTGAGACCCAGTACTTC. Protein product: CAWSSARTSGRAGETQYF.

This chain links TRBV7-9 with TRBJ1-1; possibly TRBD1 for D (5 bases). V lost 2 bases, J lost 0 bases, and 19 bases lay in between. CDR3 size: 18 residues. From germline, CDR1 is SEHNR and CDR2 FQNEAQ (reference sequence). This CDR3 is CASSLSWGGRGMNTEAFF. The CDR3 coding sequence is TGTGCCAGCAGCTTAAGTTGGGGGGGTCGGGGAATGAACACTGAAGCTTTCTTT.

This clone counts as medium-sized by frequency. The CDR3 nucleotides are TGTGCCAGCAGCCACACAGGGGTCACTGAAGCTTTCTTT. Its translation is CASSHTGVTEAFF. The chain recombines TRBV14 with TRBJ1-1; 7 nucleotides agree with TRBD1. The CDR3 length is 13 residues. Germline V gives CDR1 SGHDN, CDR2 FVKESK. With V trimmed by 3 bases and J by 4 bases, 2 bases remained unmatched.

The chain uses TRBV5-4 and TRBJ2-3, with 13 positions matching TRBD2. The CDR3 is 18 residues long. The J segment lost 1 base and the V segment lost 4 bases, leaving 9 bases of the junction unmatched. Per the germline V gene, CDR1 is SGHNT and CDR2 is YYREEE (reference sequence). The CDR3 region is CASSPPGLAGTRTDTQYF. DNA for the CDR3: TGTGCCAGCAGCCCTCCGGGACTAGCGGGAACCCGCACAGATACGCAGTATTTT.

This rearrangement joins TRBV7-9 to TRBJ1-2; TRBD1 aligns across 9 bases. The CDR3 is made up of 14 amino acids. Germline assignment: CDR1 SEHNR and CDR2 FQNEAQ (reference sequence). Unmatched junction bases numbered 9, after V lost 5 bases and J lost 8 bases. CDR3 DNA sequence: TGTGCCAGCAGCCCGGGACAGGGTTTAGGCGGCTACACCTTC. Its translation: CASSPGQGLGGYTF.

This chain links TRBV5-1 with TRBJ1-3, with D unresolved. Deletions cut 0 bases from V and 2 bases from J, with 6 bases between. Germline V gives CDR1 SGHRS, CDR2 YFSETQ. CDR3 size: 14 residues. The chain's CDR3 is CASSLDAAGNTIYF. In DNA, the CDR3 is TGCGCCAGCAGCTTGGATGCGGCTGGAAACACCATATATTTT.

This rearrangement joins TRBV6-5 to TRBJ1-1, with TRBD1 as a possible D gene (5 bases). V was cut by 7 bases and J by 4 bases, with 13 bases left in between. Germline lookup yields CDR1 MNHEY and CDR2 SVGAGI. The CDR3 is made up of 13 amino acids. This chain's CDR3 is CASKSQQGTEAFF. The CDR3 DNA reads TGTGCCAGCAAATCACAGCAGGGCACTGAAGCTTTCTTT.

CDR3 nucleotide sequence: TGTGCCAGCAGCTTAGTTTGGGCGGGAAGCCATCCTGAAGATGAAAAACTGTTTTTT. Translating it yields CASSLVWAGSHPEDEKLFF. The chain uses TRBV11-2 and TRBJ1-4; D gene unclear. The CDR3 is 19 amino acids. Germline-derived CDR1 and CDR2 are SGHAT and FQNNGV. Trimming left V 1 base short and J 6 bases short, with 24 bases between.

The gene calls are TRBV7-9 and TRBJ2-1; 12 bases fit TRBD2. Germline V lookup: CDR1 SEHNR, CDR2 FQNEAQ (reference sequence). CDR3 length: 16 amino acids. V lost 5 bases to trimming and J lost 4 bases; unmatched junction nucleotides: 6. The CDR3 DNA is TGTGCCAGCAGCCGGCTAGCGGGAGGGCCATACAATGAGCAGTTCTTC. Amino acid sequence: CASSRLAGGPYNEQFF. Based on the CDR3 plus reference TRBV7-9 and TRBJ2-1, the full variable domain is DTGVSQNPRHKITKRGQNVTFRCDPISEHNRLYWYRQTLGQGPEFLTYFQNEAQLEKSRLLSDRFSAERPKGSFSTLEIQRTEQGDSAMYLCASSRLAGGPYNEQFFGPGTRLTVL.

The chain couples TRBV6-6 to TRBJ1-3; tentatively, D is TRBD1 (5 bases). Trimming pared 7 bases from V and 3 bases from J, leaving 13 bases between. This CDR3 comprises 14 residues. CDR1 is MNHNY, CDR2 SVGAGI, per germline (reference sequence). The chain's CDR3 is CASTPGGGGNTIYF. Here the CDR3 DNA reads TGTGCCAGCACCCCCGGGGGGGGTGGAAACACCATATATTTT.

The rearrangement uses TRBV27 and TRBJ2-2, with 7 bases that match TRBD1. Germline CDR1 and CDR2: MNHEY and SMNVEV (reference sequence). The CDR3 has 17 residues. The J segment lost 3 bases and the V segment lost 6 bases, leaving 13 bases of the junction unmatched. CDR3 amino acids: CASRDTKTGTYTGELFF. In DNA, the CDR3 is TGTGCCAGCAGGGACACCAAGACAGGGACCTACACCGGGGAGCTGTTTTTT.

The genes are TRBV6-6 and TRBJ2-5, with TRBD2 matching 11 bases. CDR1 is MNHNY, CDR2 SVGAGI, per germline (reference sequence). Losses at the gene ends were 0 bases for V and 5 bases for J; bases not matched to a gene: 5. This CDR3 contains 16 residues. DNA of the CDR3: TGTGCCAGCAGTTACTCTTTAGCGGGAGGGCGGGAGACCCAGTACTTC. Protein product: CASSYSLAGGRETQYF.

The chain combines TRBV6-5 with TRBJ2-2, with 11 bases matching TRBD1. The CDR3 contains 15 residues. CDR1 and CDR2 from the germline V gene are MNHEY and SVGAGI. Trimming took 7 bases from V and 5 from J; bases not matched to a gene: 6. CDR3 protein: CASTGQGAMTGELFF. DNA of the CDR3: TGTGCCAGCACTGGACAGGGGGCGATGACCGGGGAGCTGTTTTTT.

This chain joins TRBV5-4 and TRBJ1-1; TRBD1 aligns across 10 bases. The length of the CDR3 is 16 residues. CDR1 and CDR2 from the germline V gene are SGHNT and YYREEE (reference sequence). V shed 4 bases and J 0 bases; nucleotides not matched to a gene: 6. CDR3 sequence reads: CASSLGQGVLNTEAFF. The CDR3 DNA is TGTGCCAGCAGCCTTGGACAGGGGGTATTGAACACTGAAGCTTTCTTT. Looking up the rest from reference TRBV5-4 and TRBJ1-1 gives the full variable domain: ETGVTQSPTHLIKTRGQQVTLRCSSQSGHNTVSWYQQALGQGPQFIFQYYREEENGRGNFPPRFSGLQFPNYSSELNVNALELDDSALYLCASSLGQGVLNTEAFFGQGTRLTVV.

J is TRBJ2-5 and V is TRBV5-6; D not certain. The J call may not be correct, given that the DNA end is closer to TRBJ2-7. The germline V gene encodes CDR1 SGHDT and CDR2 YYEEEE. CDR3 length equals 19 residues. The CDR3, as DNA: TGTGCCAGCGGTTTAGCCTCCCGGCTTTTATCTACGAGCTCCTACGAGCAGTACTTC. This sequence encodes CASGLASRLLSTSSYEQYF.

The V and J genes are TRBV11-3 and TRBJ2-5; D possibly corresponds to TRBD2 (6 bases). V was cut by 1 base and J by 4 bases, with 13 bases left in between. Germline V gene sequence: CDR1 SGHNT, CDR2 YENEEA. CDR3 length equals 15 residues. Here the CDR3 reads CASSLASVGGETQYF. CDR3 coding DNA: TGTGCCAGCAGCTTAGCCTCTGTCGGGGGAGAGACCCAGTACTTC.

This chain connects TRBV7-2 to TRBJ2-2, with 10 nucleotides matching TRBD1. Trimming at V came to 3 bases and at J to 6 bases, leaving 7 bases not matched to a gene. The V gene's germline CDR1 is SGHTA and CDR2 FQGNSA. The CDR3 is made up of 16 amino acids. In nucleotides, the CDR3 is TGTGCCAGCAGCTTTAAGGGACAGGGGTTTCCCGGGGAGCTGTTTTTT. Protein: CASSFKGQGFPGELFF.

The rearrangement joins TRBV7-2 to TRBJ2-1, with TRBD2 matching 7 bases. CDR1 and CDR2 from the germline V gene are SGHTA and FQGNSA. V shed 5 bases and J 3 bases; nucleotides not matched to a gene: 7. CDR3 length equals 15 residues. The CDR3 DNA is TGTGCCAGCAGCCCTACCCGGGAGGACTACAATGAGCAGTTCTTC. Amino acid sequence: CASSPTREDYNEQFF.

The V and J genes are TRBV5-1 and TRBJ2-5, with D perhaps TRBD1 (6 bases). V gave up 5 bases and J gave up 4 bases, with 21 bases separating them. CDR1 and CDR2 (germline): SGHRS, YFSETQ. The CDR3 extends over 16 amino acids. The CDR3 protein is CASRTNSGTFSETQYF. DNA for the CDR3: TGCGCCAGCAGGACTAATTCCGGGACATTCTCAGAGACCCAGTACTTC.

This chain links TRBV12-5 with TRBJ2-1; TRBD1 agrees at 11 bases. This CDR3 comprises 16 residues. The trim removed 3 bases at V and 9 bases at J, leaving 10 bases unmatched. CDR1 is LGHNT, CDR2 FRNRAP, per germline. The CDR3, as DNA: TGTGCTAGTGGTTTTTCGGGACAGGGGGTTGTTGGTGAGCAGTTCTTC. Encoded protein: CASGFSGQGVVGEQFF.

The chain employs TRBV19 and TRBJ2-1; 10 nucleotides align to TRBD2. With 4 bases clipped from V and 5 bases from J, the junction kept 2 bases outside the gene matches. Looked up from germline, CDR1 is LNHDA and CDR2 is SQIVND (reference sequence). The CDR3 is made up of 14 amino acids. CDR3 in DNA: TGTGCCAGTAGTACTAGCGGGAGACACAATGAGCAGTTCTTC. It is translated as CASSTSGRHNEQFF.

Of note for this clone: One end of the junction fails to match germline, which may point to a read error. The chain uses TRBV7-9 and TRBJ2-1, with 10 bases that match TRBD2. CDR1 SEHNR and CDR2 FQNEAQ come from the germline V gene (reference sequence). The CDR3 is made up of 15 amino acids. The DNA of the CDR3 is TGTGCCAGCAGCATAGCGGGAGGCACTTACAATGAGCAGTTCTTC. Protein product: CASSIAGGTYNEQFF.